This TCR beta chain was recovered during a study of cytomegalovirus exposure and HLA in healthy donors (dated by TCRdb to 2017 to 2019). With respect to the entire study: An earlier analysis of approximately 640 of the donors reported roughly 300 Gb of sequence data and 117 million unique TCR beta sequences from about 179 million T cells. An early release that covered more than 550 HLA-typed donors contained about 290 gigabases of sequencing data and tens of millions of unique TCR sequences. Among the approximately 400 genotyped donors, about 83% belonged to the genetic ancestry cluster associated with self-reported Caucasian donors. The study was designed to test whether signatures of past pathogen exposure could be identified by cataloging public T cell receptors. The study used immunosequencing to profile the T cell repertoires of approximately 690 subjects and linked those repertoires to cytomegalovirus serostatus. Along with the 666-subject first cohort, a separate validation cohort of 120 different subjects was used. High-throughput TCR immunosequencing, statistical association of individual TCRs with disease status, and machine learning were combined to predict cytomegalovirus infection status. A later analysis re-analyzed previously published TCR beta repertoires from 650 to 800 donors and added high-resolution HLA genotyping to study TCR occurrence patterns. Rather than drawing on any new phenotypic data, the later analysis identified candidate immune exposures from TCR beta sequences and the way those sequences occurred across donors. An earlier analysis of several hundred of the donors used high-throughput TCR beta sequencing to judge whether each TCR beta V gene segment behaved as functional or pseudogenic. Donor age, sex, ethnicity and CMV serostatus were collected together with the repertoire data. A later genetic analysis took genome-wide SNP genotypes for about three fifths of the 666 donors and used that subset as a discovery cohort. All discovery cohort repertoires had been generated on a single sequencing platform. HLA typing included class I and class II loci at four-digit resolution. Typing coverage differed by locus: A, B, C, DRB1 and DQB1 were typed in roughly 620-630 donors, DQA1 in about 500, DPA1 in some 600, and DPB1 in just under 490. Roughly 5 DR-DQ haplotypes were treated as single units for association and clustering because of strong linkage in the cohort. Among 398 genotyped donors of the cohort, an average of roughly 240,000 unique TCR beta nucleotide sequences were sequenced per donor, 15% to 20% of them non-productive.

General conclusions and limits of the study: A later analysis found that most CMV-associated TCR beta chains appeared HLA-restricted, with HLA associations seemingly driven largely by CMV exposure. The classifier was reported to diagnose cytomegalovirus status with high specificity and sensitivity in both the original and validation cohorts. The sequencing pipeline was judged likely to have produced a cluster of highly shared sequence variants as a technical artifact. In a later genetic analysis, a missense DCLRE1C variant was associated with V-gene and J-gene trimming of TCR beta chains, and the association was replicated in an independent cohort. While some public TCRs were present in many individuals, most TCR sequences turned up only very rarely across donors. Immune exposure information for the cohort was limited to CMV serostatus. Strong co-occurrence of HLA alleles, especially DR and DQ, made assigning TCR associations to individual alleles difficult. In a later analysis, around 17,000 TCR beta sequences were associated with specific HLA alleles at a false discovery rate of 0.05. In a later analysis, several top co-occurrence clusters were reported to appear linked to parvovirus B19, influenza, CMV and Epstein-Barr virus. Because counts were too low, about 18 rarely observed V segments, including chromosome 9 orphons, were left out of the earlier analysis of approximately 580 of the donors. Correlated functional status among segregating V segments might reflect linkage disequilibrium, but an unknown experimental factor could not be ruled out. In a later analysis, HLA-associated TCR beta chains showed more clonal expansion and lower generation probabilities than non-associated chains that were equally common. In a later analysis, the rate of TCR association differed among HLA loci, with DRB1 alleles having the most associated TCRs and HLA-C alleles having the fewest. A few of the identified cytomegalovirus-associated TCR beta chains were confirmed in vitro to be specific for cytomegalovirus antigens. Broadly in line with IMGT annotations, most TCR beta V segments showed up in productive rearrangements about 87% or about 30% of the time in an earlier analysis of around 550 of the donors. According to a later genetic analysis, donors in an Asian-associated ancestry cluster had fewer N-insertions in productive TCRs than the roughly 700-donor mean. The presence/absence analyses assumed that sequencing depth was roughly uniform across donors, and that assumption may not be true. The cohort was sequenced for TCR beta chains only, and without alpha or paired-chain data the features that could be detected were limited. The study listed 164 TCR beta chains as associated with cytomegalovirus. Some IMGT-functional V segments, including TRBV6-2 and TRBV6-3, could not be distinguished by the 87-base-pair reads and were therefore excluded. According to the authors, the approach could potentially be generalized to other disease states and immunological phenotypes. HLA typing was unavailable for some donors at each locus, so association tests used only the typed subset. A further reported finding was that TCR beta sequences accurately predicted the HLA-A and HLA-B alleles for most subjects in the first cohort.

To note about this clone: What this receptor recognizes is not known. Base qualities are not provided; no much larger clone lies one nucleotide away. The same CDR3 can be traced to other DNA sequences in this sample.

The library was produced with the immunoSEQ multiplex PCR assay. The multiplex PCR relied on a mix of 60 forward primers for TCR Vbeta segments and 13 reverse primers for TCR Jbeta segments. A multiplex PCR assay on genomic DNA amplified the CDR3 region of rearranged TCR beta genes. The amplified TCR beta libraries were sequenced on the Illumina HiSeq System as 87-base-pair reads. The original methods were these. Across the roughly 670 repertoires, a later analysis counted some 81 million unique TCR beta chains, some 11 million of which were shared by at least two donors. A nearest-neighbor algorithm error-corrected the raw reads and collapsed the reads into unique sequences, merging closely related sequences to remove PCR and sequencing errors. V, D and J gene segments were assigned by aligning CDR3 sequences to IMGT reference sequences. Each retained sequence needed at least a six-nucleotide match to both a V gene segment and a J gene segment. Rearrangements were classified as productive when the CDR3 lacked stop codons and remained in frame with V and J, and all other rearrangements were classified as non-productive. CDR3 was defined by IMGT convention, running from the second conserved V-encoded cysteine to the conserved J-encoded phenylalanine. The earlier analysis of roughly 590 of the donors excluded sequences that lacked an unambiguous match to a single V gene segment. An earlier analysis of 587 of the donors called V segments functional above 56.7% productive rearrangements and segregating when the between-donor standard deviation exceeded 5%. To diagnose cytomegalovirus status from the catalog of TCR beta chain sequences, a statistical classification framework was built. V and J gene assignment, in a later analysis, came from comparing TCR nucleotide sequences with IMGT/GENE-DB human TR gene sequences. A later analysis assigned CDR3 sequences and most-parsimonious VDJ recombination scenarios with the TCRdist pipeline. In a later analysis, every TCR beta chain was defined by the combination of its CDR3 amino acid sequence and its V-gene family, and reads without a unique V-gene family were dropped. As a way to deal with suspected cross-contamination and a sequencing artifact, a later analysis dropped hundreds of nucleotide sequences that were highly shared and had low generation probability. A later analysis calculated a clonal expansion index for each public chain from normalized within-repertoire ranks of inferred template counts. In a later analysis, generation probabilities were computed using a VDJ recombination model fitted to out-of-frame rearrangements, and the results were checked against IGoR. A later analysis scored TCR-TCR, TCR-HLA and TCR-CMV co-occurrence with hypergeometric tests, applying a repertoire-size bias correction to TCR pairs. A later analysis estimated false discovery rates by permuting HLA or CMV assignments 20 times. A later analysis grouped co-occurring TCRs with DBSCAN, adding TCRdist sequence similarity when clustering within HLA-allele-positive subsets. For co-occurrence clustering, repertoires with fewer than 30,000 or more than 120,000 public chains were excluded, along with roughly 5 repertoires with anomalous nucleotide sharing. Drawn from immuneACCESS, this table holds only the in-frame rearrangements with V and J called that TCRdb kept. Clones are partly lost; checked studies trace under half to an unresolved V gene and leave the rest unexplained. Clone size and V and J calls were adopted from that table, with D and trimming inferred from the DNA. This sample has around 160,000 clones in its table, and about 83% of those were observed once. The ten largest clones represent about 13% of the sample.

The cohort was made up of about 610 healthy bone marrow donors. All cohort members were sampled while nominally healthy, although unrecorded immune exposures were likely present. The donor tested CMV seropositive, placing the donor among the roughly 300 seropositive members of the cohort. A peripheral blood sample was collected from each donor, and TCR beta sequencing was performed on peripheral blood mononuclear cells. The Qiagen DNeasy Blood Extraction Kit was used to extract genomic DNA from the blood cell samples. For this chain, trimming is 3 bases at the V end and 6 bases at the J end, and the number of junction bases without a gene match is 7. The cysteine opens and the phenylalanine closes a CDR3 of 15 amino acids. Only the CDR3 region is kept as DNA, spanning 45 bases read in frame from base 1. The germline V gene (reference sequence) provides CDR1 SGHNT and CDR2 YYREEE.

Material: PBMCs. The TCR comes from a man between 35 and 55 years old in good health and CMV-seropositive. The chain is made from TRBV5-4 and TRBJ2-3; a stretch of 10 junction bases matches TRBD2. The DNA sequence is TGTGCCAGCAGCTCGGCTAGCGGGAGATCGGATACGCAGTATTTT. Its translation is CASSSASGRSDTQYF.